This is a list of T cell receptor beta chains from one sample in a study of a mutant IDH1 vaccine in newly diagnosed glioma. These receptors' antigens are unknown. Only in-frame clones appear in the TCRdb table, and some are missing; sequencing was by immunoSEQ multiplex PCR. This table holds around 69,000 clones, more than 85% found once. Sequenced here: PBMCs, sampled from a glioma patient whose treatment included an IDH1 peptide vaccine. The receptors here all came from a man younger than 40 with glioma. Both conserved end residues are part of each CDR3. Only some rows state a clone size, as once, few, many or a class for expanded clones.

-,TRBJ2-7,TRBV5-1,CASSGLAGATYEQYF
-,TRBJ2-2,TRBV5-1,CASSLFGGYTGELFF
-,TRBJ1-2,TRBV4-3,CASSQTGEVGYTF
-,TRBJ2-5,TRBV6-1,CASSGGTSGSQQTQYF
-,TRBJ1-4,TRBV19,CASSISVSDPTNEKLFF
few,TRBJ1-3,TRBV10-1,CASSRQVGNTIYF
-,TRBJ1-2,TRBV18,CASSPLMADGYTF
-,TRBJ1-1,TRBV5-4,CASSSRTGSTTEAFF
-,TRBJ2-5,TRBV5-1,CASSLYTAAINQETQYF
-,TRBJ2-1,TRBV29-1,CSVDRGTHNEQFF
-,TRBJ1-1,TRBV7-8,CASSLAMQNTEAFF
-,TRBJ2-1,TRBV9,CASSVGGRANEQFF
-,TRBJ2-7,TRBV7-9,CASSFAGQGPYEQYF
-,TRBJ1-1,TRBV28,CASSLHFLNTEAFF
-,TRBJ2-1,TRBV27,CASSLKISSSYNEQFF
-,TRBJ2-7,TRBV9,CASSASGQGYEQYF
-,TRBJ2-7,TRBV27,CASSFGQSYEQYF
-,TRBJ1-2,TRBV7-2,CASSLRGDYGYTF
-,TRBJ2-7,TRBV27,CASSPNRAQNEQYF
-,TRBJ2-2,TRBV19,CASSIVKQGNTGELFF
-,TRBJ2-3,TRBV5-1,CASRDSTDTQYF
-,TRBJ2-1,TRBV6-1,CASNTGVMAYNEQFF
once,TRBJ2-1,TRBV27,CASSRSSYNEQFF
-,TRBJ2-4,TRBV7-9,CASSGDPSANIQYF
-,TRBJ1-5,TRBV30,CAWSRTGNQPQHF
-,TRBJ2-1,TRBV2,CACKTGTGGSYNEQFF
-,TRBJ2-3,TRBV19,CASKGGSGGPDTDTQYF
-,TRBJ1-4,TRBV18,CASMRGSNEKLFF
-,TRBJ2-3,TRBV19,CASTSGSTPSTDTQYF
-,TRBJ2-3,TRBV15,CATSRDGLYTDTQYF
-,TRBJ2-4,TRBV28,CASSFPIAGGGAKNIQYF
-,TRBJ2-3,TRBV2,CASSRDQRGGRKADTQYF
-,-,TRBV4-1,CASSQGGQKQYEQYF
-,TRBJ2-5,TRBV15,CATSSRNWGTQYF
-,TRBJ2-7,TRBV28,CAIGQGRYEQYF
few,TRBJ2-2,TRBV6-6,CASSYRATGELFF